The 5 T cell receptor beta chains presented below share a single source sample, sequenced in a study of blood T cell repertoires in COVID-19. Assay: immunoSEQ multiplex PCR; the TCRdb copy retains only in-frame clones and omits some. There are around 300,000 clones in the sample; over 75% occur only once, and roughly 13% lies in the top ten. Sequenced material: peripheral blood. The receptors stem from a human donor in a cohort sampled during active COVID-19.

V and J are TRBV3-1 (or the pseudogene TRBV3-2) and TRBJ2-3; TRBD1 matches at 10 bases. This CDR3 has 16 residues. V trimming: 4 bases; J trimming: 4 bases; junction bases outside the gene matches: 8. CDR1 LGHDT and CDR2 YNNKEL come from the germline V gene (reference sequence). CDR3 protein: CASSLGGTGDADTQYF. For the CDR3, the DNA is TGTGCCAGCAGCCTAGGGGGGACAGGGGACGCAGATACGCAGTATTTT.

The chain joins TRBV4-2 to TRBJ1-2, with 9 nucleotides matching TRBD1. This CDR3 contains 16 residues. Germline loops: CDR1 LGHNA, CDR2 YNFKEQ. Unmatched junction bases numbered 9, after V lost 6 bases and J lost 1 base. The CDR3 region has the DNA TGTGCCAGCAGATTGGACAGGGGCAGGAGTAACTATGGCTACACCTTC. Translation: CASRLDRGRSNYGYTF.

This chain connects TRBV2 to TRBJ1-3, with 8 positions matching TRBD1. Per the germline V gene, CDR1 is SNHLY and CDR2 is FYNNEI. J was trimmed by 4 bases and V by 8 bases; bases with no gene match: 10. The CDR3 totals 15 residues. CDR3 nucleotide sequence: TGTGCCAGCTGTTGGCGACAGGGGAGGGGAAACACCATATATTTT. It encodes CASCWRQGRGNTIYF.

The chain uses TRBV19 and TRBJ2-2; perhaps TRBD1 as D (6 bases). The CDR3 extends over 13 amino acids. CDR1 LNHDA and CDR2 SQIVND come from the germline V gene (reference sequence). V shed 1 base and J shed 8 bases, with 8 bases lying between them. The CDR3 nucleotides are TGTGCCAGTAGTATAGGTGGACAGGGGGAGCTGTTTTTT. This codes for CASSIGGQGELFF.

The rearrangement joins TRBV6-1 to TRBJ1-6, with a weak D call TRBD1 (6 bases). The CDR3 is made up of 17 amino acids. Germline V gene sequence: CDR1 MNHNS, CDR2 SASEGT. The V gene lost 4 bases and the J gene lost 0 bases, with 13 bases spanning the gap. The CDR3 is CASSGIRQASYNSPLHF. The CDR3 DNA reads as TGTGCCAGCAGTGGTATTCGACAGGCCTCCTATAATTCACCCCTCCACTTT.